The following is a T cell receptor (beta chain) sequence with its context. As yet, its antigen is unknown. The sample belongs to a study of OX40 agonist ivuxolimab in advanced cancers. Study-wide context: As their treatment, patients were administered ivuxolimab, an agonistic anti-OX40 (CD134) antibody. All patients had ivuxolimab intravenously every 2 weeks at 0.01 to 10 mg/kg. Study findings and constraints: Among the lowest levels of clonal expansion were found in partial responders at 0.1-3.0 mg/kg. Clonal expansion from baseline to week 6 occurred in both CD4+ and CD8+ T cells.

The CDR3 is made up of 15 amino acids. Germline V gene data show CDR1 as GTSNPN and CDR2 as SVGIG (reference sequence). V gave up 2 bases and J gave up 2 bases; unmatched junction bases: 7. Sequenced by immunoSEQ multiplex PCR; TCRdb stores in-frame clones only, minus some. The table has more than 95,000 clones, roughly 90% seen once; the top ten hold 0.8% to 1%. The sequence derives from an adult with an advanced solid tumor such as melanoma, head and neck, liver or kidney cancer. This chain connects TRBV30 to TRBJ2-3; 7 bases map to TRBD2. The material sequenced was CD4+ or CD8+ T cells sorted from blood, taken in a trial of the OX40 agonist ivuxolimab. CDR3 in DNA: TGTGCCTGGAGTCACCGGGGACTAATCACAGATACGCAGTATTTT. As protein: CAWSHRGLITDTQYF.